Listed below are T cell receptor beta chains from one sample, sequenced in a study of blood T cell repertoires in COVID-19. Only in-frame clones appear in the TCRdb table, and some are missing; sequencing was by immunoSEQ multiplex PCR. The sample has roughly 150,000 clones, about 85% seen once. The sample comprised peripheral blood. The receptor set was obtained from a woman in her 70s with acute or convalescent COVID-19. The CDR3 runs from the conserved cysteine through the conserved F or W. The D gene is left open where the match is weak. Rows give clone size only sometimes, using once, few, many, or a class for an expanded clone.

DNA: TGTGCCAGCAGCGCCCTACAGGGCCGCACAGATACGCAGTATTTT
CDR3: CASSALQGRTDTQYF
length: 15
V: TRBV9
D: -
size: -
J: TRBJ2-3

DNA: TGCAGCGTTGTACGGTCCCAAGAGACCCAGTACTTC
CDR3: CSVVRSQETQYF
length: 12
V: TRBV29-1
D: -
size: few
J: TRBJ2-5

DNA: TGTGCCAGCAATGGACAGGGGCGGAGCTATGGCTACACCTTC
CDR3: CASNGQGRSYGYTF
length: 14
V: TRBV2
D: TRBD1
size: -
J: TRBJ1-2

DNA: TGTGCCAGCAAAACTGGGACAGGGACCTACGAGCAGTACTTC
CDR3: CASKTGTGTYEQYF
length: 14
V: TRBV7-8
D: TRBD1
size: -
J: TRBJ2-7

DNA: TGCGCCAGCAGAAACAACCCGGGACAGGGGAGAACTGAAGCTTTCTTT
CDR3: CASRNNPGQGRTEAFF
length: 16
V: TRBV5-1
D: TRBD1
size: -
J: TRBJ1-1

DNA: TGTGCCAGCAGCAAAGTCACTATCCCCCGTAATTATAGCAATCAGCCCCAGCATTTT
CDR3: CASSKVTIPRNYSNQPQHF
length: 19
V: TRBV21-1
D: -
size: few
J: TRBJ1-5

DNA: TGTGCCAGCAGCACTACAGGGGGCGCGAGCTCCTATAATTCACCCCTCCACTTT
CDR3: CASSTTGGASSYNSPLHF
length: 18
V: TRBV6-2/TRBV6-3
D: TRBD1
size: -
J: TRBJ1-6

DNA: TGCGCCAGCAGAACGGGACAGAACACCGGGGAGCTGTTTTTT
CDR3: CASRTGQNTGELFF
length: 14
V: TRBV5-1
D: -
size: -
J: TRBJ2-2

DNA: TGTGCCAGTAGTACCCGACAGGACCCCACAGATACGCAGTATTTT
CDR3: CASSTRQDPTDTQYF
length: 15
V: TRBV19
D: -
size: -
J: TRBJ2-3

DNA: TGCGCCAGCAGCCAAGACGCAACAGGGTCTAACTATGGCTACACCTTC
CDR3: CASSQDATGSNYGYTF
length: 16
V: TRBV4-1
D: -
size: -
J: TRBJ1-2

DNA: TGTGCCAGCAGGGTAGCCGTTACGAACACCGGGGAGCTGTTTTTT
CDR3: CASRVAVTNTGELFF
length: 15
V: TRBV9
D: -
size: once
J: TRBJ2-2

DNA: TGTGCCAGCAGCTTAGGGGGCTCGGACAATCAGCCCCAGCATTTT
CDR3: CASSLGGSDNQPQHF
length: 15
V: TRBV5-4
D: TRBD1
size: -
J: TRBJ1-5

DNA: TGTGCCAGCAGCTTTGGACTAGCGGGCAATACAGATACGCAGTATTTT
CDR3: CASSFGLAGNTDTQYF
length: 16
V: TRBV11-2
D: TRBD2
size: -
J: TRBJ2-3

DNA: TGTGCCAGCAGCTTACTTCTACAGATGAACACTGAAGCTTTCTTT
CDR3: CASSLLLQMNTEAFF
length: 15
V: TRBV7-9
D: -
size: once
J: TRBJ1-1

DNA: TGCAGTGCCTCGGGGAACACTGAAGCTTTCTTT
CDR3: CSASGNTEAFF
length: 11
V: TRBV20-1
D: -
size: once
J: TRBJ1-1

DNA: TGCGCCAGCAGCCCCTTAAGCGGGGGTCTCACAGATACGCAGTATTTT
CDR3: CASSPLSGGLTDTQYF
length: 16
V: TRBV4-1
D: TRBD2
size: -
J: TRBJ2-3

DNA: TGCGCCAGCAGACAGACGAGCTCCTACGAGCAGTACTTC
CDR3: CASRQTSSYEQYF
length: 13
V: TRBV5-1
D: -
size: -
J: TRBJ2-7

DNA: TGTGCCTGGAGTGACTATTCCGGGACAGGGAACTATGGCTACACCTTC
CDR3: CAWSDYSGTGNYGYTF
length: 16
V: TRBV30
D: TRBD1
size: -
J: TRBJ1-2

DNA: TGTGCCAGCAGCCGGGGGGACAACTCTGGAAACACCATATATTTT
CDR3: CASSRGDNSGNTIYF
length: 15
V: TRBV5-4
D: -
size: -
J: TRBJ1-3

DNA: TGTGCCAGCAGTGAGGCAGGGACAGGGGTTTTAGCACCCCTCCACTTT
CDR3: CASSEAGTGVLAPLHF
length: 16
V: TRBV2
D: TRBD1
size: -
J: TRBJ1-6

DNA: TGTGCCAGCAGCGTAGCTTATGGAACGGGGGAGACTGAAGCTTTCTTT
CDR3: CASSVAYGTGETEAFF
length: 16
V: TRBV9
D: -
size: -
J: TRBJ1-1

DNA: TGCGCCAGCAGCCAAGGGGCTAGCGGGTGGGCCGGGGAGCTGTTTTTT
CDR3: CASSQGASGWAGELFF
length: 16
V: TRBV4-3
D: TRBD2
size: few
J: TRBJ2-2

DNA: TGTGCCAGCAGCTCGAAGGGGGATCCTAATGAAAAACTGTTTTTT
CDR3: CASSSKGDPNEKLFF
length: 15
V: TRBV9
D: -
size: -
J: TRBJ1-4

DNA: TGTGCCAGCAGAATGGGACAGGGCTCGATAAGCTCCTACGAGCAGTACTTC
CDR3: CASRMGQGSISSYEQYF
length: 17
V: TRBV2
D: TRBD1
size: few
J: TRBJ2-7

DNA: TGTGCCAGCTCATCACAGACACAAGCTAACTATGGCTACACCTTC
CDR3: CASSSQTQANYGYTF
length: 15
V: TRBV18
D: -
size: -
J: TRBJ1-2

DNA: TGCGCCAGCAGCCAAGATTGGGGGGACGAAGAGACCCAGTACTTC
CDR3: CASSQDWGDEETQYF
length: 15
V: TRBV4-1
D: -
size: -
J: TRBJ2-5

DNA: TGTGCCAGCAGCTTGGCTAGGGGAAGCAATCAGCCCCAGCATTTT
CDR3: CASSLARGSNQPQHF
length: 15
V: TRBV5-8
D: -
size: -
J: TRBJ1-5